This T cell receptor (beta chain) emerged from a study of T cells after yellow fever vaccination. This clonotype was counted only a few times. Trimming took 0 bases from V and 7 from J, leaving 10 bases between them. Germline CDR1 and CDR2: GTSNPN and SVGIG (reference sequence). This CDR3 has 13 residues. MiXCR was run by TCRdb on the 5' RACE reads, yielding one entry per CDR3 protein. The data hold about 340,000 distinct CDR3 sequences, with roughly 4% observed a single time. The source was PBMCs, collected 5 days after the yellow fever booster vaccination. The chain combines TRBV30 with TRBJ1-5; D is unclear. The receptor was isolated from a man younger than 30 who received the YFV17D yellow fever vaccine. The CDR3 DNA reads as TGTGCCTGGAGTGTCGCACTGTCCCAGCCCCAGCATTTT. Its translation: CAWSVALSQPQHF. Combining the CDR3 with reference TRBV30 and TRBJ1-5 gives the whole variable domain SQTIHQWPATLVQPVGSPLSLECTVEGTSNPNLYWYRQAAGRGLQLLFYSVGIGQISSEVPQNLSASRPQDRQFILSSKKLLLSDSGFYLCAWSVALSQPQHFGDGTRLSIL.